This T cell receptor (beta chain) was recovered during a study of blood T cell repertoires in COVID-19 (dated by TCRdb to about 2020). Regarding the complete study: Samples covering the acute and convalescent phases of COVID-19 were provided by collaborators in the United States, Italy and Spain. The prospective study material was composed of cDNA or gDNA derived from T cells, B-cell-depleted T cells, or PBMCs. Subjects who had been exposed to COVID-19, were actively infected with it, or had recovered from it provided the deeply sampled blood TCRbeta repertoires that made up the dataset. The repertoires were released in a freely available public database meant as a resource for research on the immune response to SARS-CoV-2. Samples were obtained from the ongoing ImmuneRACE study (first 160 participants) and from about 1,300 subjects provided by 6 global collaborators. Sample metadata almost always included a de-identified subject ID, COVID-19 status, age in years and sex. HLA class I and class II types, where available, came from metadata supplied by the sample provider rather than from assay-based typing. General conclusions and limits of the study: The amount of clinical and demographic metadata varied by source and participant and was provided uncurated.

TCRbeta CDR3 regions were amplified from genomic DNA using the immunoSEQ Assay, a bias-controlled multiplex PCR. The source study handled its data this way. The number of nucleated cells in each sample was estimated by amplification of reference gene primers within the assay. Sequence reads were collapsed and filtered to measure the absolute abundance of every unique TCRbeta CDR3 rearrangement. For each sample, productive Simpson clonality was calculated as the square root of Simpson's diversity index across productive rearrangements. Entries here come from immuneACCESS through TCRdb and include only in-frame sequences with V and J called. Some clones fail to appear in such tables; in the studies checked, an unresolved V gene covers under half of the shortfall, and the cause of the remainder is unknown. V and J calls and clone size are as listed in that table; D and trimming were resolved from the DNA. The sample table lists some 270,000 clones, approximately 86% of them with a count of one. The ten biggest clones cover just under 9% of the sample.

The collaborating institutions used their own protocols to collect whole blood in K2EDTA tubes. For TCRbeta analysis, collaborator samples were shipped as frozen whole blood, as isolated PBMCs, or as DNA extracted from either sample type. This clone was found a few times. Its target antigen remains unknown. No base-level quality is on record; no much larger clone is a single base apart. The sample taken for sequencing was peripheral blood. This sequence was found in a man aged 35 to 55 with active or convalescent COVID-19.

At the DNA level, the sequence is TGTGCCAGCCTCGGGAACACTGAAGCTTTCTTT. Its protein is CASLGNTEAFF. The rearranged segments are TRBV2 and TRBJ1-1, with the D gene uncertain. The germline V gene yields SNHLY for CDR1 and FYNNEI for CDR2. The CDR3 sequence holds 11 residues, the cysteine and phenylalanine included. Only the CDR3 part of the read is kept: 33 bases, read in frame from the first base. Trimming at the junction amounts to 8 bases on V and 1 base on J, and the germline ends lie 5 bases apart.